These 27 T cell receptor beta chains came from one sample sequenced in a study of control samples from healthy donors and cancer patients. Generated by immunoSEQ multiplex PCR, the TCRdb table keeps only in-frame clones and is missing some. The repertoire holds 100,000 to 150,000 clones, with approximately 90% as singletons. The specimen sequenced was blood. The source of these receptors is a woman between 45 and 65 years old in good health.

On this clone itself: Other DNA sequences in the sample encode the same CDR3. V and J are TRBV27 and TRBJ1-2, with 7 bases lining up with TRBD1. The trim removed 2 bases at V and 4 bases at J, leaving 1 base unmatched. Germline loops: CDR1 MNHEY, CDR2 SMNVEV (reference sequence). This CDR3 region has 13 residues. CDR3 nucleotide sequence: TGTGCCAGCAGTTTAGGGACAGCCTATGGCTACACCTTC. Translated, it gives CASSLGTAYGYTF.

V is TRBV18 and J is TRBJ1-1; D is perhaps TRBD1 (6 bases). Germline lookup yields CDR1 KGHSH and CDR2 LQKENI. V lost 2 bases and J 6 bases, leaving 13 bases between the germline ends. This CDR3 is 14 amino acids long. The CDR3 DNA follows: TGTGCCAGCTCACCAGGGGGCGTCAAAGCTGAAGCTTTCTTT. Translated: CASSPGGVKAEAFF.

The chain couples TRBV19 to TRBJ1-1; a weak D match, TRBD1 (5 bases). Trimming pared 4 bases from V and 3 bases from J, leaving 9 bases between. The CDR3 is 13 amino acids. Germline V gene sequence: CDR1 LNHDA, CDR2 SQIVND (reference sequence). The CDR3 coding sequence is TGTGCCAGTAGTACCGACAGTGACACTGAAGCTTTCTTT. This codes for CASSTDSDTEAFF. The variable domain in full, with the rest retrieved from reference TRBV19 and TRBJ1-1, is DGGITQSPKYLFRKEGQNVTLSCEQNLNHDAMYWYRQDPGQGLRLIYYSQIVNDFQKGDIAEGYSVSREKKESFPLTVTSAQKNPTAFYLCASSTDSDTEAFFGQGTRLTVV.

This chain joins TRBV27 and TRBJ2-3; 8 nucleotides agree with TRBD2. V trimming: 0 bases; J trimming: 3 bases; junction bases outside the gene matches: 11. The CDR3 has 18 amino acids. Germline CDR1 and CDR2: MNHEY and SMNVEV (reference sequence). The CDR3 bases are TGTGCCAGCAGTTTATCGGGGGGCAGCGGGAGAGGAACAGATACGCAGTATTTT. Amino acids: CASSLSGGSGRGTDTQYF.

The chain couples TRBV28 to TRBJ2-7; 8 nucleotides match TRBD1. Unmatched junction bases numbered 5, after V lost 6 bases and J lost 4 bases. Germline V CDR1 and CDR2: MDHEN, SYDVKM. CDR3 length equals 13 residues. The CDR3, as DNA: TGTGCCAGCAGACAGGGGGGCAGATACGAGCAGTACTTC. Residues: CASRQGGRYEQYF.

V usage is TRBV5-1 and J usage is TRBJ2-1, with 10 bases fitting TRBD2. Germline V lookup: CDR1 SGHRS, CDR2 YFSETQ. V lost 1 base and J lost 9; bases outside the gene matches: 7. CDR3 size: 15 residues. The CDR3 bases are TGCGCCAGCAGCTTGATAGCGGGGGGTACGGGTGAGCAGTTCTTC. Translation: CASSLIAGGTGEQFF.

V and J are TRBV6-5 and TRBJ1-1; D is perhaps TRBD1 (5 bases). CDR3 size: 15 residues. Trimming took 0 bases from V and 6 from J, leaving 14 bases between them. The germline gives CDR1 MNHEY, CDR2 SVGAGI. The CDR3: CASSYSIGVLAEAFF. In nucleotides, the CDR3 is TGTGCCAGCAGTTACTCGATAGGGGTTCTCGCTGAAGCTTTCTTT.

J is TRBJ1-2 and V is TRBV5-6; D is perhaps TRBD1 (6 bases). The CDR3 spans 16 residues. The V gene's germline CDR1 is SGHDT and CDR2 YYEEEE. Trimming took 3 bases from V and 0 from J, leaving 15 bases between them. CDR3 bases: TGTGCCAGCAGCTCCAATGGGGGGCTACCTAACTATGGCTACACCTTC. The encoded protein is CASSSNGGLPNYGYTF.

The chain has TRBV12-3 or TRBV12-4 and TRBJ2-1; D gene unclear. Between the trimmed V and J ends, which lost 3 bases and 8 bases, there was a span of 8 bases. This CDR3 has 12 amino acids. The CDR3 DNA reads TGTGCCAGCAGTTTCCCTAGGGATGAGCAGTTCTTC. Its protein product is CASSFPRDEQFF.

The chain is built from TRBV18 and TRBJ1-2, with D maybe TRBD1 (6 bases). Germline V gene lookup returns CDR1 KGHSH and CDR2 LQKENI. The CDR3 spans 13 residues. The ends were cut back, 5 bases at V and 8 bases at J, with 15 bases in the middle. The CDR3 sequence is CASSASGHKGYTF. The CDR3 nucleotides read TGTGCCAGCTCAGCATCGGGACATAAGGGCTACACCTTC. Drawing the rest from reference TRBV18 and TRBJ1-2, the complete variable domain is NAGVMQNPRHLVRRRGQEARLRCSPMKGHSHVYWYRQLPEEGLKFMVYLQKENIIDESGMPKERFSAEFPKEGPSILRIQQVVRGDSAAYFCASSASGHKGYTFGSGTRLTVV.

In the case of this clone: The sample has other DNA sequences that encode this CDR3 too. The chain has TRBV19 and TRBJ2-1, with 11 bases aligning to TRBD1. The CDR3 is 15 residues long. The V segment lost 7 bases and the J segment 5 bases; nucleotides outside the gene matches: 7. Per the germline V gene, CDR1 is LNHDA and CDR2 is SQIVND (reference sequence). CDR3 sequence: CASTRTGGDHNEQFF. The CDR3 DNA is TGTGCCAGTACCAGGACAGGGGGCGACCACAATGAGCAGTTCTTC.

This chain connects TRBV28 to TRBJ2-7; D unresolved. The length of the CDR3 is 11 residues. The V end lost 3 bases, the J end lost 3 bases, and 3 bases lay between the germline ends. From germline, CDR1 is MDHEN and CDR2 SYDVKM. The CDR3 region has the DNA TGTGCCAGCAGTTTTCACTACGAGCAGTACTTC. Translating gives CASSFHYEQYF.

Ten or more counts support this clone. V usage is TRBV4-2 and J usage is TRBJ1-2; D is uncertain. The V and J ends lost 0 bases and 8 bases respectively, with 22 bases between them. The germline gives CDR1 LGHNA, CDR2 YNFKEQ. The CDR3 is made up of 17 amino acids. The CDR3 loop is CASSQDTASVGPRGYTF. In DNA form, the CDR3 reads TGTGCCAGCAGCCAAGATACGGCGTCAGTGGGCCCTAGGGGCTACACCTTC.

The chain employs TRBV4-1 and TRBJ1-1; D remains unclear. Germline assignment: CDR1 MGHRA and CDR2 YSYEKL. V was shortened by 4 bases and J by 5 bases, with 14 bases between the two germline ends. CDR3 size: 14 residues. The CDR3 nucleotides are TGCGCCAGCAGCCTTATGATAGGAGAGACTGAAGCTTTCTTT. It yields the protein CASSLMIGETEAFF.

CDR3 nucleotide sequence: TGTGCCAGCAGCTTATCGGGGGGTGGCTACACCTTC. The encoded protein is CASSLSGGGYTF. The genes are TRBV7-9 and TRBJ1-2, with D perhaps matching TRBD1 (5 bases). The V gene lost 2 bases and the J gene lost 7 bases, with 8 bases spanning the gap. Looked up from germline, CDR1 is SEHNR and CDR2 is FQNEAQ (reference sequence). CDR3 length: 12 residues.

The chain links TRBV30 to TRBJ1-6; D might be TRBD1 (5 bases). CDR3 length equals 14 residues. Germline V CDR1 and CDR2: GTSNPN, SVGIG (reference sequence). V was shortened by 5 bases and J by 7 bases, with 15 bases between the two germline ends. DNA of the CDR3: TGTGCCTGGGGAAGAGGGACGACCAATTCACCCCTCCACTTT. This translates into CAWGRGTTNSPLHF.

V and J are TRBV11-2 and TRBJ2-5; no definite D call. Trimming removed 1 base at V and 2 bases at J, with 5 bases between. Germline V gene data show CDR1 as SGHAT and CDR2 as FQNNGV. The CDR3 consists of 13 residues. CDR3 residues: CASSLAVQETQYF. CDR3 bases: TGTGCCAGCAGCTTAGCAGTACAAGAGACCCAGTACTTC.

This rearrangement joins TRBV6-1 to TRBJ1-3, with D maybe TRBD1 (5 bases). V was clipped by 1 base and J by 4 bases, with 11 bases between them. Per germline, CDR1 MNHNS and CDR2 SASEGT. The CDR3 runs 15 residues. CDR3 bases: TGTGCCAGCAGTGAAGGGGGGGGACGCGGAAACACCATATATTTT. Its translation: CASSEGGGRGNTIYF.

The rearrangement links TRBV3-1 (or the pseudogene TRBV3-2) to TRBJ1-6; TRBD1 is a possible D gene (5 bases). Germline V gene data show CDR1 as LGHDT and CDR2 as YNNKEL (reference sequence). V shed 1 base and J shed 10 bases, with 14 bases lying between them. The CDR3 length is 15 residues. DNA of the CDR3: TGTGCCAGCAGCCAAGCGGGGACCGGGAACTCACCCCTCCACTTT. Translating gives CASSQAGTGNSPLHF.

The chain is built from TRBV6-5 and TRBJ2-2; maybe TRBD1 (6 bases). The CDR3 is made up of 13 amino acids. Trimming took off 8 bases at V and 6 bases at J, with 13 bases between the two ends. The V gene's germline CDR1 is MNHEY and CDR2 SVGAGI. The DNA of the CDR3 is TGTGCCAGCGAGGGGGTAGAGGCCGGGGAGCTGTTTTTT. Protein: CASEGVEAGELFF.

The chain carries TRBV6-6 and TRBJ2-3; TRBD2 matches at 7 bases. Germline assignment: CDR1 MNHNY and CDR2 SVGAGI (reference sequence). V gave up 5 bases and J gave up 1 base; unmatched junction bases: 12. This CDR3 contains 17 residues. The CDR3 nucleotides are TGTGCCAGCAGTCCCGCCGGCTGGGGGAGGGGCACAGATACGCAGTATTTT. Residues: CASSPAGWGRGTDTQYF.

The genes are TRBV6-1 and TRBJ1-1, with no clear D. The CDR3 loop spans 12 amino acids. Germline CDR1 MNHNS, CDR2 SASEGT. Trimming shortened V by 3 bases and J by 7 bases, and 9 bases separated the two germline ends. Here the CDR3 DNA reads TGTGCCAGCAGTGATTTAAGTAATGAAGCTTTCTTT. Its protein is CASSDLSNEAFF.

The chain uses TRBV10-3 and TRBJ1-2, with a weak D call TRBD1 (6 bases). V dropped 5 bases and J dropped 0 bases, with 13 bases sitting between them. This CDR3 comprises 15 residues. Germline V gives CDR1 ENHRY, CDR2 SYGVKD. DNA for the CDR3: TGTGCCATCAGTTATACGGGGGGCTCTAACTATGGCTACACCTTC. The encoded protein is CAISYTGGSNYGYTF.

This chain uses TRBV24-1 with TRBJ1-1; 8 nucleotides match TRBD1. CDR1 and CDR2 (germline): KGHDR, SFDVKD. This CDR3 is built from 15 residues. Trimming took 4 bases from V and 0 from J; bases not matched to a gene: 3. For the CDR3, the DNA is TGTGCCACCAGTGACGCAGGGGGCCTGAACACTGAAGCTTTCTTT. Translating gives CATSDAGGLNTEAFF.

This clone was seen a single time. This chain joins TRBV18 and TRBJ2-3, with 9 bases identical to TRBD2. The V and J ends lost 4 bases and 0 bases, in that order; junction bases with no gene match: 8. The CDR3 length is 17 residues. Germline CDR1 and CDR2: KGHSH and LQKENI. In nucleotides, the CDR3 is TGTGCCAGCTCACGTCAGACTAGCGGAGTAAGCACAGATACGCAGTATTTT. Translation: CASSRQTSGVSTDTQYF.

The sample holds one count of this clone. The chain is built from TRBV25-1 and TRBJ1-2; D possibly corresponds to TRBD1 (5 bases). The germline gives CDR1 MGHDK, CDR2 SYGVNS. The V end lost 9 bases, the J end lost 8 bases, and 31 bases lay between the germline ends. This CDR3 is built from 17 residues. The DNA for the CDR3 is TGTGCCAGTTATAGACAGACGCTTTTCATTGACCCCATGGGCTACACCTTC. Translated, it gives CASYRQTLFIDPMGYTF.

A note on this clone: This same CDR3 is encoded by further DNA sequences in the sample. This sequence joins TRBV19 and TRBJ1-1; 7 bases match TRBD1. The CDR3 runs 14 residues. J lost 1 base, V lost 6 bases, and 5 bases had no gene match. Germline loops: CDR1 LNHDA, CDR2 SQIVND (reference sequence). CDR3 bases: TGTGCCAGTAGCAAACAGGGGCCGAACACTGAAGCTTTCTTT. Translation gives CASSKQGPNTEAFF.